The clone carrying this T cell receptor beta chain was seen more than once but under ten times. Its antigen is as yet unknown. The entry originates in a study of T cells after yellow fever vaccination. Across the whole study: With SMART-Seq v4 Ultra Low Input, the fractions containing low cell numbers were prepared.

Generation of TCR cDNA used 5'RACE template switching (which added a universal primer site and UMIs). Using its own MiXCR run on the 5' RACE reads, TCRdb lists one record per CDR3 protein. The table lists about 130,000 distinct CDR3 sequences, around 9.8% of them singletons. The CDR3 runs to 16 residues. Germline lookup yields CDR1 MNHEY and CDR2 SVGAGI. The V and J ends lost 6 bases and 8 bases, in that order; junction bases with no gene match: 13. Whole-study findings and limits: Reappearing after the booster were most of the clones from primary vaccination (roughly 95% CD4, 85% to 90% CD8). Repertoires sorted by FACS could include abundant clonotypes that are contaminants from the bulk population.

Here the sequenced sample was CD8+ T cells sorted from PBMCs, taken on the day of the yellow fever booster vaccination. This chain connects TRBV6-5 to TRBJ1-4; 9 bases are shared with TRBD1. The sequence derives from a man between 18 and 35 years old who received the YFV17D yellow fever vaccine. CDR3 sequence (DNA): TGTGCCAGCAGCGTCGAACCGGGACAGGGACCCGAAAAACTGTTTTTT. Amino acid sequence: CASSVEPGQGPEKLFF.